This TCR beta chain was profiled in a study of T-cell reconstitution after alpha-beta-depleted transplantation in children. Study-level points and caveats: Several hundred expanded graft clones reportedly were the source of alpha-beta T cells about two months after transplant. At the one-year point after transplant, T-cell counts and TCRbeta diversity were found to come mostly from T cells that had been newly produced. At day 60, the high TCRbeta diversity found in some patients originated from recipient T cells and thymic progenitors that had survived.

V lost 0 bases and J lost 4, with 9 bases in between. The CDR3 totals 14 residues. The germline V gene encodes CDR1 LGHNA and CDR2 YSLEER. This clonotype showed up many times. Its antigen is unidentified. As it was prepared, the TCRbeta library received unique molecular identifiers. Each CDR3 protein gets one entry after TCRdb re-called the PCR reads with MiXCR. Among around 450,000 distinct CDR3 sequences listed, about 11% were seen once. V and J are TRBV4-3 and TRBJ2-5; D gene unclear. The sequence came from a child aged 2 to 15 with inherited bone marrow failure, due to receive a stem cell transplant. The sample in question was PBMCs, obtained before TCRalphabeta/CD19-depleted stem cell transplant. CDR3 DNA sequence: TGCGCCAGCAGCCAAGACGGTTCGTTAGAGACCCAGTACTTC. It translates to CASSQDGSLETQYF.